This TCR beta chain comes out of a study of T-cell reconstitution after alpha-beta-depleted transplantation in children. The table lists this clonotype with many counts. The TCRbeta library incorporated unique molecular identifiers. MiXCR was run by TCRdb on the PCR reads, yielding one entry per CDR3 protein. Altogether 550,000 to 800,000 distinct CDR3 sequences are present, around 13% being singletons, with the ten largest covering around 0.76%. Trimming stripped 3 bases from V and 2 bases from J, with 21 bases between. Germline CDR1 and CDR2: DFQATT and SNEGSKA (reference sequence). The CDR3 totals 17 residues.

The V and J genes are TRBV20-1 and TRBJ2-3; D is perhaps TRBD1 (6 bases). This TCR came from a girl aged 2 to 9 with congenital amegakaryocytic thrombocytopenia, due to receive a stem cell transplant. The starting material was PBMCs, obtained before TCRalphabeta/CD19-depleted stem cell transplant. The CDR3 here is CSASGGTPPLYTDTQYF. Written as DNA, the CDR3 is TGCAGTGCTAGTGGGGGCACCCCTCCCCTATACACAGATACGCAGTATTTT.